One sample yielded the 24 T cell receptor beta chains listed below, sequenced in a study of blood T cells in healthy people across ages. PCR was performed a second time for about 7 to 12 cycles using a sample-barcoded 5' primer and a J-beta primer mix. TCRdb independently ran MiXCR on the 5' RACE reads; one entry per CDR3 protein. The data show around 650,000 distinct CDR3 sequences, roughly 43% seen once. Sequencing used blood. The receptors stem from an elderly man in good health.

This chain joins TRBV2 and TRBJ2-3; the D is unclear. The CDR3 loop spans 16 amino acids. The germline CDR1 and CDR2 sequences are SNHLY and FYNNEI. V gave up 5 bases and J gave up 0 bases, with 15 bases separating them. The CDR3: CASSRPGVDSTDTQYF. The CDR3 DNA follows: TGTGCCAGCAGTCGGCCTGGGGTAGACAGCACAGATACGCAGTATTTT.

This rearrangement joins TRBV20-1 to TRBJ2-7, with a tentative D call TRBD1 (6 bases). Germline loops: CDR1 DFQATT, CDR2 SNEGSKA (reference sequence). The CDR3 length is 14 residues. V was shortened by 2 bases and J by 2 bases, with 13 bases between the two germline ends. The CDR3 here is CSARMGAQTYEQYF. CDR3 nucleotide sequence: TGCAGTGCTAGAATGGGGGCCCAAACCTACGAGCAGTACTTC.

The chain carries TRBV20-1 and TRBJ2-1; D tentatively reads TRBD1 or TRBD2 (5 bases each). The length of the CDR3 is 15 residues. Deletions cut 1 base from V and 4 bases from J, with 14 bases between. Germline CDR1 reads DFQATT; CDR2 reads SNEGSKA (reference sequence). The CDR3: CSARVGRGRYNEQFF. The CDR3 DNA reads as TGCAGTGCTAGAGTGGGACGAGGGAGATACAATGAGCAGTTCTTC.

V usage is TRBV20-1 and J usage is TRBJ2-4; D is possibly TRBD1 (6 bases). The J call may not be correct, given that the DNA end is closer to TRBJ2-7. Per germline, CDR1 DFQATT and CDR2 SNEGSKA (reference sequence). The CDR3 consists of 14 residues. The CDR3 sequence: CSARRQETFYEQYF. CDR3 sequence (DNA): TGCAGTGCTAGAAGACAGGAGACTTTCTACGAGCAGTACTTC.

The chain is built from TRBV4-1 and TRBJ2-3, with 11 bases fitting TRBD2. The trim removed 0 bases at V and 5 bases at J, leaving 10 bases unmatched. The CDR3 has 18 amino acids. Germline values: CDR1 MGHRA, CDR2 YSYEKL. The CDR3 here is CASSQEGTGLAAGDTQYF. The CDR3 DNA is TGCGCCAGCAGCCAAGAGGGCACGGGACTAGCGGCCGGAGATACGCAGTATTTT.

The chain links TRBV29-1 to TRBJ2-7, with D tentatively TRBD2 (6 bases). The J call may be incorrect, as the DNA end agrees better with TRBJ2-5. The CDR3 has 14 residues. Germline CDR1 reads SQVTM; CDR2 reads ANQGSEA. In nucleotides, the CDR3 is TGCAGCGTTGATCACCTGGGGGGACAAGAGACCCAGTACTTC. It yields the protein CSVDHLGGQETQYF.

This rearrangement joins TRBV20-1 to TRBJ1-2; perhaps TRBD1 as D (5 bases). The CDR3 consists of 14 residues. Deletions cut 0 bases from V and 5 bases from J, with 13 bases between. In germline, CDR1 is DFQATT, CDR2 SNEGSKA (reference sequence). Written as DNA, the CDR3 is TGCAGTGCTAGAGATCGCGGCAGGGTGTATGGCTACACCTTC. Translated, it gives CSARDRGRVYGYTF.

This clonotype has ten or more counts. The chain recombines TRBV20-1 with TRBJ1-1; maybe TRBD1 (5 bases). The CDR3 loop spans 12 amino acids. The ends were cut back, 5 bases at V and 4 bases at J, with 11 bases in the middle. CDR1 and CDR2 (germline): DFQATT, SNEGSKA (reference sequence). CDR3 nucleotides: TGCAGTGCTTCCCCAGGGACCACTGAAGCTTTCTTT. It translates to CSASPGTTEAFF.

This chain uses TRBV2 with TRBJ2-5, with no clear D. The CDR3 has 15 residues. Germline V gene data show CDR1 as SNHLY and CDR2 as FYNNEI. Trimming shortened V by 2 bases and J by 2 bases, and 12 bases separated the two germline ends. CDR3 sequence (DNA): TGTGCCAGCAGTGAAATCGCGACACTGCAAGAGACCCAGTACTTC. It yields the protein CASSEIATLQETQYF. Looking up the rest from reference TRBV2 and TRBJ2-5 gives the full variable domain: EPEVTQTPSHQVTQMGQEVILRCVPISNHLYFYWYRQILGQKVEFLVSFYNNEISEKSEIFDDQFSVERPDGSNFTLKIRSTKLEDSAMYFCASSEIATLQETQYFGPGTRLLVL.

This clonotype has only a few counts. The rearrangement uses TRBV2 and TRBJ2-3; D unresolved. The V gene lost 4 bases and the J gene lost 2 bases, with 7 bases spanning the gap. The CDR3 totals 13 residues. Germline-derived CDR1 and CDR2 are SNHLY and FYNNEI. Here the CDR3 DNA reads TGTGCCAGCAGTGGTTGGATCACAGATACGCAGTATTTT. It codes for CASSGWITDTQYF.

This rearrangement joins TRBV7-8 to TRBJ2-5, with 7 bases fitting TRBD2. J was trimmed by 3 bases and V by 5 bases; bases with no gene match: 6. This CDR3 has 14 residues. The germline V gene encodes CDR1 SGHVS and CDR2 FQNEAQ. DNA of the CDR3: TGTGCCAGCAGCCTGCGAGCGGGGAAAGAGACCCAGTACTTC. Its protein is CASSLRAGKETQYF. Full variable domain (missing parts from reference TRBV7-8 and TRBJ2-5): GAGVSQSPRYKVAKRGQDVALRCDPISGHVSLFWYQQALGQGPEFLTYFQNEAQLDKSGLPSDRFFAERPEGSVSTLKIQRTQQEDSAVYLCASSLRAGKETQYFGPGTRLLVL.

Of note for this clonotype: With a much larger clone just one base away, this may be a read error. The rearrangement links TRBV7-2 to TRBJ2-7; weak D call: TRBD2 (6 bases). This CDR3 is 17 amino acids long. The V end was cut by 4 bases, the J end by 1 base, with 20 bases between. Looked up from germline, CDR1 is SGHTA and CDR2 is FQGNSA. The CDR3 DNA reads TGTGCCAGCAGCTCAACCCCATTAGCGGCAGGATCCTACGAGCAGTACTTC. This encodes CASSSTPLAAGSYEQYF. Filled out from reference TRBV7-2 and TRBJ2-7, the complete variable domain reads GAGVSQSPSNKVTEKGKDVELRCDPISGHTALYWYRQSLGQGLEFLIYFQGNSAPDKSGLPSDRFSAERTGGSVSTLTIQRTQQEDSAVYLCASSSTPLAAGSYEQYFGPGTRLTVT.

This clonotype was observed a few times. CDR3 sequence: CATSRDYGALYNEQFF. Written as DNA, the CDR3 is TGTGCCACCAGCAGAGATTATGGGGCCCTGTACAATGAGCAGTTCTTC. The chain has TRBV15 and TRBJ2-1, with D perhaps matching TRBD1 (5 bases). Germline V gives CDR1 LNHNV, CDR2 YYDKDF (reference sequence). Trimming removed 0 bases at V and 4 bases at J, with 13 bases between. The CDR3 loop spans 16 amino acids.

This clonotype was recorded a few times. This chain connects TRBV21-1 to TRBJ1-4; the table names TRBD1, a call not compared with the DNA. TRBV21-1 is flagged as a pseudogene. The CDR3 has 15 amino acids. The CDR3, as DNA: TGTGCCAGCAGCTCGCGGACAGAGTTTAATGAAAAACTGTTTTTT. Translating it yields CASSSRTEFNEKLFF.

The rearrangement joins TRBV3-1 to TRBJ2-2, with D possibly matching TRBD2 (6 bases). Germline assignment: CDR1 LGHDT and CDR2 YNNKEL (reference sequence). The germline V and J ends were trimmed by 1 base and 5 bases, with 17 bases remaining between them. The CDR3 runs to 17 residues. CDR3 nucleotides: TGTGCCAGCAGCCAAGGTCTGGGACTGCCAAGGACCGGGGAGCTGTTTTTT. Its translation: CASSQGLGLPRTGELFF.

V and J are TRBV7-2 and TRBJ2-7; 7 bases are shared with TRBD1. The CDR3 runs to 15 residues. Germline V gene data show CDR1 as SGHTA and CDR2 as FQGNSA. V lost 1 base to trimming and J lost 4 bases; unmatched junction nucleotides: 7. CDR3 coding DNA: TGTGCCAGCAGCTTAGACAGGGGAGCGCAATACGAGCAGTACTTC. Its protein product is CASSLDRGAQYEQYF.

This clonotype came up a few times. The chain is built from TRBV7-2 and TRBJ2-7; weak D call: TRBD1 (5 bases). The CDR3 has 16 amino acids. Germline V lookup: CDR1 SGHTA, CDR2 FQGNSA. V was cut by 5 bases and J by 5 bases, with 22 bases left in between. The CDR3 region has the DNA TGTGCCAGCAGCCTTTTGGGTAGGGGCAAAGAGAACGAGCAGTACTTC. It codes for CASSLLGRGKENEQYF.

The rearrangement joins TRBV10-2 to TRBJ2-5, with D perhaps matching TRBD2 (5 bases). Per germline, CDR1 WSHSY and CDR2 SAAADI. The CDR3 runs 14 residues. Trimming took 2 bases from V and 1 from J, leaving 8 bases between them. CDR3: CASSEAGSQETQYF. The CDR3 DNA reads TGCGCCAGCAGTGAGGCGGGCAGCCAAGAGACCCAGTACTTC.

The CDR3 here is CASRLTGGANGELFF. In DNA, the CDR3 is TGTGCCAGCAGGCTGACAGGGGGCGCGAACGGGGAGCTGTTTTTT. This sequence joins TRBV6-1 and TRBJ2-2, with 10 nucleotides matching TRBD1. The trim removed 6 bases at V and 7 bases at J, leaving 8 bases unmatched. Germline V gene sequence: CDR1 MNHNS, CDR2 SASEGT. The CDR3 totals 15 residues.

In its sample, this clonotype was seen a few times. This chain joins TRBV6-5 and TRBJ1-6; weak D call: TRBD1 (5 bases). Germline-derived CDR1 and CDR2 are MNHEY and SVGAGI. Trimming cost V 6 bases and J 1 base, with 10 bases left between them. This CDR3 region has 15 residues. The CDR3: CASRSGWSYNSPLHF. CDR3 nucleotide sequence: TGTGCCAGCAGATCAGGGTGGTCCTATAATTCACCCCTCCACTTT.

The chain combines TRBV7-7 with TRBJ2-1, with TRBD2 matching over 8 bases. CDR1 SSHAT and CDR2 FNYEAQ come from the germline V gene (reference sequence). The CDR3 is 16 amino acids. V shed 4 bases and J 10 bases; nucleotides not matched to a gene: 15. CDR3 nucleotides: TGTGCCAGCAGCTCCCATCCGGGCGGGGGGCTGGGGGAGCAGTTCTTC. It is translated as CASSSHPGGGLGEQFF.

Notes on this clonotype: The junction and the germline gene differ at one end; a read error may be behind it. The chain recombines TRBV3-1 with TRBJ2-4, with D perhaps matching TRBD2 (6 bases). The CDR3 sequence is 15 residues long. Per the germline V gene, CDR1 is LGHDT and CDR2 is YNNKEL (reference sequence). Written as DNA, the CDR3 is TGTGCCAGCAGCCAAGGGGGGACTTCTGTAAACATTCGGTACTTC. Translation: CASSQGGTSVNIRYF.

The V gene is TRBV20-1, the J gene TRBJ2-3, with a weak D call TRBD2 (5 bases). The CDR3 length is 15 residues. V dropped 0 bases and J dropped 2 bases, with 12 bases sitting between them. In germline, CDR1 is DFQATT, CDR2 SNEGSKA (reference sequence). DNA for the CDR3: TGCAGTGCTAGAGACGGCGGGCTCCCCACAGATACGCAGTATTTT. Its translation: CSARDGGLPTDTQYF.

This sequence joins TRBV5-8 and TRBJ1-5; 10 nucleotides align to TRBD1. Trimming at V came to 5 bases and at J to 6 bases, leaving 8 bases not matched to a gene. Per the germline V gene, CDR1 is SGHTS and CDR2 is YDEGEE. The CDR3 runs to 15 residues. The CDR3 region has the DNA TGTGCCAGCAGAGACACCGGGACAGGGGTTCAGCCCCAGCATTTT. Protein product: CASRDTGTGVQPQHF.